This T cell receptor beta chain was identified in a study of blood T cells in healthy people across ages. Study findings and constraints: There were more naive CD4+ cells and higher diversity in long-lived donors than in aged donors.

Using a J-beta primer mix together with a sample-barcoded 5' primer, a second PCR was run for about 6 to 12 cycles. In TCRdb, the 5' RACE reads were re-called with MiXCR into one record per CDR3 protein. The sample holds some 1.5 million distinct CDR3 sequences; about 28% are singletons and the top ten take 7% to 9%. CDR1 is DFQATT, CDR2 SNEGSKA, per germline (reference sequence). The CDR3 runs to 15 residues. This clonotype was seen a few times. As yet, its antigen is unknown. An end of the junction does not agree with germline; a read error may underlie this. The sample was blood. This clonotype was obtained from a woman in her twenties or thirties in good health. The J gene is TRBJ2-4, the V gene TRBV20-1; 8 nucleotides line up with TRBD1. DNA for the CDR3: TGCAGTGCTGGAGAGAGCAGGGGGCGACCCAAGGAGCAGTACTTC. This encodes CSAGESRGRPKEQYF.